These 17 T cell receptor beta chains were all obtained from the same sample, sequenced in a study of synovial regulatory T cells in juvenile arthritis. Sequencing used immunoSEQ multiplex PCR; TCRdb keeps in-frame clones, though not all of them. The sample has 800 to 950 clones. Antigens for these TCRs are unknown. Overall study findings and caveats: Inflammation-associated Treg cells in blood had less TCR diversity than the remaining blood Treg cells.

Material: Treg cells from blood. The subset here: HLA-DR+ inflammation-associated blood Treg cells. Receptors originate from a donor between 2 and 29 years old with juvenile idiopathic arthritis.

This clone shows up as medium-sized (0.01 to 0.1%) by frequency. This chain joins TRBV7-2 and TRBJ2-3; lacking DNA, the TRBD2 call made by TCRdb goes unchecked. The CDR3 is 15 amino acids. Only the protein sequence is given. The germline V gene encodes CDR1 SGHTA and CDR2 FQGNSA. The CDR3 loop reads CASRLAGGLTDTQYF. The full variable domain, with the rest looked up from reference TRBV7-2 and TRBJ2-3, is GAGVSQSPSNKVTEKGKDVELRCDPISGHTALYWYRQSLGQGLEFLIYFQGNSAPDKSGLPSDRFSAERTGGSVSTLTIQRTQQEDSAVYLCASRLAGGLTDTQYFGPGTRLTVL.

The chain links TRBV30 to TRBJ1-1; TCRdb outputs TRBD1, but without DNA this stays unchecked. Germline lookup yields CDR1 GTSNPN and CDR2 SVGIG (reference sequence). The CDR3 loop spans 18 amino acids. DNA for this receptor is not on file. CDR3 sequence: CAWNPTSGQGAGGTEAFF.

Judged by frequency, this clone is medium-sized. The chain employs TRBV18 and TRBJ2-7; TCRdb names TRBD1, which stays unverified in the absence of DNA. The germline gives CDR1 KGHSH, CDR2 LQKENI. The CDR3 consists of 19 residues. This entry has no DNA. The CDR3 protein is CASSLPVWTGEGLHAEQYF. The full variable domain, completed using reference TRBV18 and TRBJ2-7, is NAGVMQNPRHLVRRRGQEARLRCSPMKGHSHVYWYRQLPEEGLKFMVYLQKENIIDESGMPKERFSAEFPKEGPSILRIQQVVRGDSAAYFCASSLPVWTGEGLHAEQYFGPGTRLTVT.

Frequency places this clone as medium-sized. The genes are TRBV7-9 and TRBJ2-6; TCRdb's D gene call, TRBD2, goes unchecked for lack of DNA. This CDR3 contains 18 residues. DNA for this receptor is not on file. CDR1 and CDR2 from the germline V gene are SEHNR and FQNEAQ (reference sequence). CDR3 loop: CASSPGTSDVSGANVLTF.

This clone registers medium-sized by frequency. This chain uses TRBV18 with TRBJ2-5; the TRBD1 assignment by TCRdb is unverifiable without DNA. This CDR3 has 17 residues. Nucleotide data are not available. Per germline, CDR1 KGHSH and CDR2 LQKENI. CDR3 in amino acids: CASSPPSGYRAKETQYF.

By frequency, this clone is medium-sized. The rearrangement joins TRBV5-1 to TRBJ2-3; the TCRdb call, TRBD1, lacks DNA for checking. The CDR3 contains 15 residues. No DNA sequence is on record. From germline, CDR1 is SGHRS and CDR2 YFSETQ. This CDR3 is CASSLVAGGTDTQYF.

V and J are TRBV7-8 and TRBJ1-1; TCRdb calls TRBD1, which cannot be checked without DNA. This CDR3 has 14 amino acids. No DNA was logged. Germline loops: CDR1 SGHVS, CDR2 FQNEAQ. This chain's CDR3 is CASSLGQGVTEAFF.

This clone is deemed medium-sized by its frequency. This CDR3 reads CASSLTDINTEAFF. The chain joins TRBV6-5 to TRBJ1-1; the TRBD1 assignment by TCRdb is unverifiable without DNA. The germline V gene encodes CDR1 MNHEY and CDR2 SVGAGI. The CDR3 contains 14 residues. No DNA is given.

This chain connects TRBV7-9 to TRBJ2-4. Germline CDR1 and CDR2: SEHNR and FQNEAQ (reference sequence). CDR3 length: 13 residues. DNA is not recorded here. The CDR3 loop reads CASSLGGYDIQYF.

Considering frequency, this clone is medium-sized. CDR3 in amino acids: CASSPVGSYEQYF. This chain links TRBV18 with TRBJ2-7; the TCRdb D gene call, TRBD2, has no DNA to confirm it. Germline-derived CDR1 and CDR2 are KGHSH and LQKENI. There are 13 residues in the CDR3. Only the protein is on record. The complete variable domain, with remaining parts taken from reference TRBV18 and TRBJ2-7, reads NAGVMQNPRHLVRRRGQEARLRCSPMKGHSHVYWYRQLPEEGLKFMVYLQKENIIDESGMPKERFSAEFPKEGPSILRIQQVVRGDSAAYFCASSPVGSYEQYFGPGTRLTVT.

Frequency places this clone as medium-sized. The chain recombines TRBV2 with TRBJ2-5; with no DNA, the TCRdb D assignment of TRBD2 cannot be verified. The CDR3 length is 11 residues. No DNA has been recorded. Germline V lookup: CDR1 SNHLY, CDR2 FYNNEI. This chain's CDR3 is CASSERETQYF.

This clone is classed as medium-sized (0.01 to 0.1%) by frequency. V and J are TRBV5-6 and TRBJ2-5; there is no DNA to check the TCRdb D call of TRBD1. The germline V gene has CDR1 SGHDT and CDR2 YYEEEE. The CDR3 extends over 15 amino acids. No DNA is recorded. This chain's CDR3 is CASSLAGGGRETQYF.

V is TRBV30 and J is TRBJ2-3; the D gene TCRdb calls, TRBD1, cannot be checked with no DNA. The CDR3 is 15 residues long. The protein alone is recorded here. Germline V lookup: CDR1 GTSNPN, CDR2 SVGIG (reference sequence). The CDR3 protein is CAWSVTGTGADTQYF.

This chain joins TRBV9 and TRBJ2-5; TCRdb indicates TRBD1, and absent DNA this call remains unverified. The CDR3 has 15 residues. DNA was not recorded. Germline V gives CDR1 SGDLS, CDR2 YYNGEE. The CDR3 sequence is CASSEGYRGQETQYF. The variable domain in full, with the rest retrieved from reference TRBV9 and TRBJ2-5, is DSGVTQTPKHLITATGQRVTLRCSPRSGDLSVYWYQQSLDQGLQFLIQYYNGEERAKGNILERFSAQQFPDLHSELNLSSLELGDSALYFCASSEGYRGQETQYFGPGTRLLVL.

By frequency, this clone is medium-sized. The chain links TRBV6-1 to TRBJ1-1. The V gene's germline CDR1 is MNHNS and CDR2 SASEGT. The CDR3 covers 13 residues. Only the protein sequence is given. The CDR3 sequence is CASSELDQQKAFF.

Frequency places this clone as medium-sized. This rearrangement joins TRBV28 to TRBJ1-1; TCRdb names TRBD1, which stays unverified in the absence of DNA. Germline lookup yields CDR1 MDHEN and CDR2 SYDVKM. CDR3 length equals 14 residues. DNA for this receptor is not on file. The CDR3 region is CASRLTGPNTEAFF.

Considering frequency, this clone is medium-sized. J is TRBJ1-4 and V is TRBV5-5. Germline V CDR1 and CDR2: SGHKS, YYEKEE (reference sequence). The CDR3 consists of 14 residues. The nucleotide record is missing. This chain's CDR3 is CASSLVGTNEKLFF.